Listed below are T cell receptor beta chains from one sample, sequenced in a study of blood T cell repertoires in COVID-19. Data came from immunoSEQ multiplex PCR; TCRdb stores just in-frame clones and leaves some out. The sample shows 250,000 or so clones, around three quarters of them seen only once. Sequenced: peripheral blood. These receptors were obtained from a woman of 80 years or more with acute or convalescent COVID-19. Both conserved end residues are part of each CDR3. D genes are given only for firm matches. Where a row states a size, it is once, few, many or the class of an expanded clone; other rows omit it.

>TRBV25-1|TRBD2|-|TRBJ2-3
TGTGCCAGCACCAACCACCTAGCGGGAGGACCCGATACGCAGTATTTT
CASTNHLAGGPDTQYF
>TRBV29-1|-|-|TRBJ1-2
TGCAGCGTTGAACAGGGGAAGTATGGCTACACCTTC
CSVEQGKYGYTF
>TRBV25-1|TRBD1|-|TRBJ2-7
TGTGCCAGCAGGACACAGGGGCAAGGGTACGAGCAGTACTTC
CASRTQGQGYEQYF
>TRBV5-5|TRBD1|-|TRBJ2-1
TGTGCCAGCAGCATACCCGGGACAGGGGGGACTGAGCAGTTCTTC
CASSIPGTGGTEQFF
>TRBV29-1|TRBD2|-|TRBJ2-2
TGCAGCGTCACGGACCCGGGAGGCGGGGAGCTGTTTTTT
CSVTDPGGGELFF
>TRBV20-1|-|-|TRBJ1-4
TGCAGTGCTCCTACTCCTGAAAAACTGTTTTTT
CSAPTPEKLFF
>TRBV6-2/TRBV6-3|-|-|TRBJ1-2
TGTGCCAGCAGTTGGACGGACAGATATGGCTACACCTTC
CASSWTDRYGYTF
>TRBV5-1|-|-|TRBJ2-1
TGCGCCAGCAGCTTAGGCGGAAGTCCCTACAATGAGCAGTTCTTC
CASSLGGSPYNEQFF
>TRBV9|-|-|TRBJ1-6
TGTGCCAGCAGCGTAGGCAGCGAATCCTATAATTCACCCCTCCACTTT
CASSVGSESYNSPLHF
>TRBV5-1|-|-|TRBJ1-2
TGCGCCAGCAGCTGGGGGGGAGACAATGGCTACACCTTC
CASSWGGDNGYTF
>TRBV18|TRBD2|-|TRBJ2-7
TGTGCCAGCTCAAGAGAAAGGATTAGCGGGAGTTACGAGCAGTACTTC
CASSRERISGSYEQYF
>TRBV4-1|-|-|TRBJ1-6
TGCGCCAGCAGCCAACCCATTCGGAATTCACCCCTCCACTTT
CASSQPIRNSPLHF
>TRBV3-1/TRBV3-2|-|-|TRBJ2-7
TGTGCCAGCAGCCAAGCGGGCGGGGTCTACGAGCAGTACTTC
CASSQAGGVYEQYF
>TRBV11-3|TRBD1|-|TRBJ2-2
TGTGCCAGCAGTAGGACAGGGCGGGGCACCGGGGAGCTGTTTTTT
CASSRTGRGTGELFF
>TRBV3-1/TRBV3-2|TRBD2|-|TRBJ2-3
TGTGCCAGCAGCCAACAAAGACTAGCGGGGGCCACAGATACGCAGTATTTT
CASSQQRLAGATDTQYF
>TRBV5-1|-|once|TRBJ2-3
TGCGCCAGCAGAACCCAGGGACATTTTACAGATACGCAGTATTTT
CASRTQGHFTDTQYF
>TRBV30|TRBD1|-|TRBJ1-5
TGTGCCTGGACGGGAGGGGGCTTGAATCAGCCCCAGCATTTT
CAWTGGGLNQPQHF
>TRBV9|-|-|TRBJ2-7
TGTGCCAGCAGCGTAGATCCAGGGCGCTACGAGCAGTACTTC
CASSVDPGRYEQYF
>TRBV3-1/TRBV3-2|-|-|TRBJ1-1
TGTGCCAGCAGCCAAGGACACACCAACACTGAAGCTTTCTTT
CASSQGHTNTEAFF
>TRBV4-1|TRBD1|-|TRBJ1-6
TGCGCCAGCAGCCAGGTTTTGGACAGGGACCTTAGCTCCTATAATTCACCCCTCCACTTT
CASSQVLDRDLSSYNSPLHF
>TRBV2|TRBD1|-|TRBJ1-5
TGTGCCAGCAGCGGACAGGGGGCAAATCAGCCCCAGCATTTT
CASSGQGANQPQHF
>TRBV6-6|TRBD2|-|TRBJ2-7
TGTGCCAGCCTAGCGGGAGGGAGCCACGAGCAGTACTTC
CASLAGGSHEQYF
>TRBV5-1|TRBD2|-|TRBJ2-5
TGCGCCAGCAGCTTGGCCGGGGGGGGCTCAGGAGAGACCCAGTACTTC
CASSLAGGGSGETQYF
>TRBV4-3|-|-|TRBJ1-1
TGCGCCAGCAGCCAAGATCGGGGGGTAGGCGCTTTCTTT
CASSQDRGVGAFF
>TRBV10-3|-|once|TRBJ2-7
TGTGCCATCAGCCGGACAGCCTACGAGCAGTACTTC
CAISRTAYEQYF
>TRBV30|TRBD1|few|TRBJ1-1
TGTGCCTGGAGACCCTACAGGGGGCAGATGAACACTGAAGCTTTCTTT
CAWRPYRGQMNTEAFF
>TRBV15|-|-|TRBJ1-6
TGTGCCACCAGCAGAGATGCGGTGAATAATTCACCCCTCCACTTT
CATSRDAVNNSPLHF
>TRBV6-1|TRBD1|few|TRBJ1-5
TGTGCCAGCAGTGAAGTGGTAGGGGCAGGGGGCCGCCTTAGCAATCAGCCCCAGCATTTT
CASSEVVGAGGRLSNQPQHF
>TRBV3-1/TRBV3-2|-|-|TRBJ2-7
TGTGCCAGCAGCCAACGGGCGGGGAGCTACGAGCAGTACTTC
CASSQRAGSYEQYF
>TRBV6-6|-|few|TRBJ1-2
TGTGCCAGCAGTTCTGGGAGCCAAATTATTAACTATGGCTACACCTTC
CASSSGSQIINYGYTF
>TRBV5-8|TRBD1|-|TRBJ2-3
TGTGCCAGCAGCCCCGGGACAGGGTCAACAGATACGCAGTATTTT
CASSPGTGSTDTQYF
>TRBV5-1|-|few|TRBJ1-2
TGCGCCAGCAGCCCCGGTGATGGCTACACCTTC
CASSPGDGYTF
>TRBV24-1|TRBD1|-|TRBJ2-1
TGTGCCACCAGTGACCCCAACAGGGGGAATGAGCAGTTCTTC
CATSDPNRGNEQFF
>TRBV6-2/TRBV6-3|TRBD1|-|TRBJ1-2
TGTGCCAGCAGTCGCCAGGACAGGGGGCAAAGGGGCTACACCTTC
CASSRQDRGQRGYTF
>TRBV24-1|-|-|TRBJ2-4
TGTGCCACCAGTGATCAGGGGGGCATTCAGTACTTC
CATSDQGGIQYF
>TRBV3-1/TRBV3-2|TRBD2|-|TRBJ2-2
TGTGCCAGCAGCCAAGATTGGGGTCTAGCGGTCGGTTTCGGGGAGCTGTTTTTT
CASSQDWGLAVGFGELFF
>TRBV5-1|TRBD1|-|TRBJ2-5
TGCGCCAGCAGCTGGGGGGACAGGTCCTTCCAAGAGACCCAGTACTTC
CASSWGDRSFQETQYF
>TRBV5-1|TRBD2|-|TRBJ2-1
TGCGCCAGCAGCCCGGGACTAGCGGGACTGGAGTTCTTC
CASSPGLAGLEFF
>TRBV19|TRBD1|-|TRBJ1-2
TGTGCCAGTACCCCGGGGACAGGGTCCTATGGCTACACCTTC
CASTPGTGSYGYTF
>TRBV19|TRBD1|-|TRBJ1-1
TGTGCCAGTAGTACCCTCCAGGGGGCCTTGAACACTGAAGCTTTCTTT
CASSTLQGALNTEAFF
>TRBV3-1/TRBV3-2|TRBD2|-|TRBJ2-1
TGTGCCAGCAGCCAAGGGCTAGCGGGGGTCGGTGAGCAGTTCTTC
CASSQGLAGVGEQFF
>TRBV10-1|TRBD2|-|TRBJ2-1
TGCGCCAGCAGTGAGGGGACTAGCGGATACAATGAGCAGTTCTTC
CASSEGTSGYNEQFF
>TRBV5-1|-|-|TRBJ2-2
TGCGCCAGCAGCTTGGTGGGACTCTCTCACACCGGGGAGCTGTTTTTT
CASSLVGLSHTGELFF
>TRBV7-8|-|-|TRBJ1-1
TGTGCCAGCAGCTTTAGTGTGTGGTGGTCTGAAGCTTTCTTT
CASSFSVWWSEAFF
>TRBV7-8|-|-|TRBJ1-3
TGTGCCAGCAGCTTCCTCCCTCCCGACAACTTAATTGGAAACACCATATATTTT
CASSFLPPDNLIGNTIYF
>TRBV3-1/TRBV3-2|-|-|TRBJ2-3
TGTGCCAGCAGCCAAGACTGGGGGGGCGGAGTTACTAGCACAGATACGCAGTATTTT
CASSQDWGGGVTSTDTQYF
>TRBV6-5|TRBD1|few|TRBJ2-7
TGTGCCAGCAGTCGCGGACAGGGCCTTCAGGAGCAGTACTTC
CASSRGQGLQEQYF